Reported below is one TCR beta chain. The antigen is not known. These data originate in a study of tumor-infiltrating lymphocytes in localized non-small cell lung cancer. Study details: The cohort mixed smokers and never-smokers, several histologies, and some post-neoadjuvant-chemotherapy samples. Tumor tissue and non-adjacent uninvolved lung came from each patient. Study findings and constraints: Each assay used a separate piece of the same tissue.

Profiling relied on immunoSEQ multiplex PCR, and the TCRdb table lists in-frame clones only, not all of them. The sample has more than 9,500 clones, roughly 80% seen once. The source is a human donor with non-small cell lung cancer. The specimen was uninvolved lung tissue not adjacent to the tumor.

The CDR3 spells CASSSSQWTGELFF. The CDR3 DNA follows: TGTGCCAGCAGCTCTTCCCAATGGACCGGGGAGCTGTTTTTT. J is TRBJ2-2 and V is TRBV28; D is uncertain. The CDR3 has 14 residues. V lost 6 bases, J lost 5 bases, and 13 bases lay in between. Germline-derived CDR1 and CDR2 are MDHEN and SYDVKM.